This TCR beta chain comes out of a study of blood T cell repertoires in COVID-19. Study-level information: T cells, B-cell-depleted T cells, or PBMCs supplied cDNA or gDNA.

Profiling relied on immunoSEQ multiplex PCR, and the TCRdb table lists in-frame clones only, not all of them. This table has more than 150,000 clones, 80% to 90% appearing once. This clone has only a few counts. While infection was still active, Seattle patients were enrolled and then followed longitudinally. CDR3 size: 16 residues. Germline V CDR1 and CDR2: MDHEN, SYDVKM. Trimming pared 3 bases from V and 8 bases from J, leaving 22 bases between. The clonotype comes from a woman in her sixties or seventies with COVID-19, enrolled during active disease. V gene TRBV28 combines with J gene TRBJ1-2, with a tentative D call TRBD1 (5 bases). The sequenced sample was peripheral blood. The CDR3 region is CASSFDFSFRDRGYTF. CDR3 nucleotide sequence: TGTGCCAGCAGTTTTGATTTCAGTTTCAGGGATCGAGGCTACACCTTC.